A selection of T cell receptor beta chains follows, all from one sample in a study of T cells of healthy individuals. TCRdb fed the 5' RACE reads into MiXCR, producing one record per CDR3 protein. The repertoire holds about 96,000 distinct CDR3 sequences, with roughly 18% as singletons. Receptor source: a human donor in good health. Both conserved end residues are part of each CDR3. The D gene is left open where the match is weak. For some rows the clone size is stated as once, few or many, or as a class when expanded; others skip it.

v_gene: TRBV19; abundance: NA; j_gene: TRBJ2-7; d_gene: NA; CDR3aa: CASKRNQDLGNEQYF; CDR3nt: TGTGCCAGTAAAAGAAACCAGGACTTAGGGAACGAGCAGTACTTC
v_gene: TRBV11-2; abundance: many; j_gene: TRBJ2-1; d_gene: NA; CDR3aa: CASSLGAQVVNEQFF; CDR3nt: TGTGCCAGCAGCTTAGGCGCACAGGTGGTCAATGAGCAGTTCTTC
v_gene: TRBV28; abundance: few; j_gene: TRBJ2-5; d_gene: TRBD1; CDR3aa: CASKTGGRGAQYF; CDR3nt: TGTGCCAGCAAGACAGGGGGGAGAGGGGCCCAGTACTTC
v_gene: TRBV27; abundance: NA; j_gene: TRBJ1-2; d_gene: NA; CDR3aa: CASSLTPDRDSNYGYTF; CDR3nt: TGTGCCAGCAGTTTAACTCCGGACAGAGATTCTAACTATGGCTACACCTTC
v_gene: TRBV20-1; abundance: few; j_gene: TRBJ2-3; d_gene: TRBD1; CDR3aa: CSATIRDRLTDTQYF; CDR3nt: TGCAGTGCAACGATCCGGGACAGGCTCACAGATACGCAGTATTTT
v_gene: TRBV15; abundance: NA; j_gene: TRBJ2-7; d_gene: TRBD1; CDR3aa: CATSRDLYPGQPYEQYF; CDR3nt: TGTGCCACCAGCAGAGATCTTTATCCGGGACAGCCCTACGAGCAGTACTTC
v_gene: TRBV7-3; abundance: many; j_gene: TRBJ2-2; d_gene: TRBD1; CDR3aa: CASSLTTGVAGELFF; CDR3nt: TGTGCCAGCAGCTTAACGACAGGGGTAGCCGGGGAGCTGTTTTTT
v_gene: TRBV6-2/TRBV6-3; abundance: NA; j_gene: TRBJ2-1; d_gene: NA; CDR3aa: CASSYLTLLSEGANEQFF; CDR3nt: TGTGCCAGCAGTTACCTCACTTTGTTATCGGAGGGGGCCAATGAGCAGTTCTTC
v_gene: TRBV4-2; abundance: NA; j_gene: TRBJ2-7; d_gene: NA; CDR3aa: CASSQEAPGQGVTYEQYF; CDR3nt: TGTGCCAGCAGCCAAGAAGCCCCGGGACAAGGAGTAACCTACGAGCAGTACTTC
v_gene: TRBV7-9; abundance: NA; j_gene: TRBJ2-7; d_gene: TRBD1; CDR3aa: CASGSTGGYEQYF; CDR3nt: TGTGCCAGTGGATCGACAGGGGGCTACGAGCAGTACTTC
v_gene: TRBV12-3/TRBV12-4; abundance: NA; j_gene: TRBJ1-4; d_gene: NA; CDR3aa: CASSGEKLFF; CDR3nt: TGTGCCAGCAGTGGTGAAAAACTGTTTTTT
v_gene: TRBV6-5; abundance: few; j_gene: TRBJ1-5; d_gene: NA; CDR3aa: CASRSTHDQPQHF; CDR3nt: TGTGCCAGCAGGTCTACACACGATCAGCCCCAGCATTTT
v_gene: TRBV28; abundance: many; j_gene: TRBJ1-1; d_gene: TRBD1; CDR3aa: CASSPPGQASLKDTEAFF; CDR3nt: TGTGCCAGCAGCCCTCCCGGACAGGCCTCTTTAAAGGACACTGAAGCTTTCTTT
v_gene: TRBV2; abundance: NA; j_gene: TRBJ2-1; d_gene: TRBD1; CDR3aa: CASTTGTGGGNEQFF; CDR3nt: TGTGCCAGCACCACCGGGACAGGGGGTGGGAATGAGCAGTTCTTC
v_gene: TRBV27; abundance: many; j_gene: TRBJ2-3; d_gene: NA; CDR3aa: CASSLGGLDTQYF; CDR3nt: TGTGCCAGCAGTTTAGGAGGGTTGGATACGCAGTATTTT
v_gene: TRBV7-9; abundance: NA; j_gene: TRBJ1-4; d_gene: NA; CDR3aa: CASSSLRDRPHRQIAATNEKLFF; CDR3nt: TGTGCCAGCAGCTCTCTCCGGGATCGGCCGCACCGACAGATTGCTGCAACTAATGAAAAACTGTTTTTT
v_gene: TRBV6-5; abundance: many; j_gene: TRBJ1-5; d_gene: TRBD1; CDR3aa: CASSPSSPGQGAQPQHF; CDR3nt: TGTGCCAGCAGTCCCTCCTCCCCGGGACAGGGGGCTCAGCCCCAGCATTTT
v_gene: TRBV28; abundance: NA; j_gene: TRBJ2-3; d_gene: NA; CDR3aa: CASSFGTKDRDTQYF; CDR3nt: TGTGCCAGCAGTTTTGGGACCAAGGATAGAGATACGCAGTATTTT
v_gene: TRBV7-9; abundance: many; j_gene: TRBJ1-1; d_gene: NA; CDR3aa: CASSFSGVSAEAFF; CDR3nt: TGTGCCAGCAGCTTCTCAGGGGTTAGCGCTGAAGCTTTCTTT
v_gene: TRBV4-3; abundance: NA; j_gene: TRBJ1-1; d_gene: NA; CDR3aa: CASSSTGTPGDTEAFF; CDR3nt: TGCGCCAGCAGCTCTACCGGGACCCCTGGGGACACTGAAGCTTTCTTT
v_gene: TRBV5-1; abundance: NA; j_gene: TRBJ2-5; d_gene: TRBD1; CDR3aa: CASSSAGGRYEETQYF; CDR3nt: TGCGCCAGCAGCTCAGCAGGGGGCCGCTACGAAGAGACCCAGTACTTC
v_gene: TRBV20-1; abundance: NA; j_gene: TRBJ2-1; d_gene: TRBD2; CDR3aa: CSAQNAGGVNEQFF; CDR3nt: TGCAGTGCCCAAAACGCGGGAGGCGTGAATGAGCAGTTCTTC
v_gene: TRBV29-1; abundance: NA; j_gene: TRBJ2-6; d_gene: TRBD1; CDR3aa: CSVPGTGGASSGANVLTF; CDR3nt: TGCAGCGTTCCCGGGACAGGGGGGGCGTCTTCTGGGGCCAACGTCCTGACTTTC
v_gene: TRBV4-2; abundance: few; j_gene: TRBJ2-3; d_gene: NA; CDR3aa: CASSQQAGQYTDTQYF; CDR3nt: TGTGCCAGCAGCCAACAAGCGGGACAGTACACAGATACGCAGTATTTT
v_gene: TRBV18; abundance: NA; j_gene: TRBJ2-1; d_gene: TRBD2; CDR3aa: CASSPREGGFGNEQFF; CDR3nt: TGTGCCAGCTCACCACGGGAGGGAGGATTTGGCAATGAGCAGTTCTTC
v_gene: TRBV18; abundance: few; j_gene: TRBJ2-3; d_gene: NA; CDR3aa: CASSPPSEDTQYF; CDR3nt: TGTGCCAGCTCACCACCATCCGAGGATACGCAGTATTTT